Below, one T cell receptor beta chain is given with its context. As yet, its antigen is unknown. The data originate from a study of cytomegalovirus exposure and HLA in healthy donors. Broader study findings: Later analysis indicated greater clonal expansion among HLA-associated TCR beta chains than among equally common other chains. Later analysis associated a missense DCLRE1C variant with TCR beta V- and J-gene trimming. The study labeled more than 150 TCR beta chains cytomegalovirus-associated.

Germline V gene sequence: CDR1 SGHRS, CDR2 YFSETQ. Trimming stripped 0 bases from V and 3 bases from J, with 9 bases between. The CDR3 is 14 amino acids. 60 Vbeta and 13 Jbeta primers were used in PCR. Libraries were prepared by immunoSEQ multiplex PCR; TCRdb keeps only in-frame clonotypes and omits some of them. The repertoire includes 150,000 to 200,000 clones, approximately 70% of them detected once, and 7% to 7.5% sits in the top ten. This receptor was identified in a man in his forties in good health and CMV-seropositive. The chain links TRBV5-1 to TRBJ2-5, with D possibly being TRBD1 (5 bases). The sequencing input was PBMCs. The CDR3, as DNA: TGCGCCAGCAGCTTGGATCCAGGGAAAGAGACCCAGTACTTC. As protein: CASSLDPGKETQYF.